This TCR beta chain is from a study of T cell responses to AZD1222 COVID-19 vaccine. Study-wide results and limits: Among spike-specific TCRs, nearly half reportedly target unmutated variant regions. At baseline, seropositivity was found in only a handful of AZD1222 recipients.

Germline CDR1 is LNHDA and CDR2 is SQIVND (reference sequence). Trimming took off 1 base at V and 4 bases at J, with 11 bases between the two ends. The CDR3 extends over 15 amino acids. Here immunoSEQ multiplex PCR was the method, and the copy in TCRdb shows in-frame clones only, minus some. The sample shows 150,000 or so clones, 75% to 95% of them seen only once. This clone appeared a few times. The antigen remains undetermined. The sequence came from an adult in good health. Sequencing used peripheral blood, obtained on day 0 of AZD1222 vaccination. The chain employs TRBV19 and TRBJ1-5; D not certain. The CDR3 is CASSIVSGANQPQHF. CDR3 nucleotides: TGTGCCAGTAGTATAGTTTCCGGAGCGAATCAGCCCCAGCATTTT. The full variable domain, rest sourced from reference TRBV19 and TRBJ1-5, is DGGITQSPKYLFRKEGQNVTLSCEQNLNHDAMYWYRQDPGQGLRLIYYSQIVNDFQKGDIAEGYSVSREKKESFPLTVTSAQKNPTAFYLCASSIVSGANQPQHFGDGTRLSIL.